This T cell receptor beta chain was sequenced during a study of blood T cell repertoires in COVID-19. Original methodology: Reference gene primer amplification in the assay estimated nucleated cell counts. TCRdb's copy holds only in-frame clones and misses some; the assay was immunoSEQ multiplex PCR. That table furnishes V, J and clone size, whereas the DNA furnished D and trimming. The table shows approximately 160,000 clones, with 70% to 90% occurring only once. Participants came from fewer than 25 US areas, aged about 18 to 100 years. Participants' reported clinical history set cohort assignment. Among Cohort 3 donors, those recovered had two negative PCRs, clearance, or symptom resolution. The CDR3 contains 14 residues. CDR1 and CDR2 from the germline V gene are LNHDA and SQIVND (reference sequence).

The TCR originated in a woman aged 45-59 years who had recovered from COVID-19. Sequencing was performed on PBMCs or T cells enriched from blood (not recorded which). The chain carries TRBV19 and TRBJ1-4; possibly TRBD1 for D (6 bases). CDR3 loop: CATAYRATNEKLFF. CDR3 sequence (DNA): TGTGCTACTGCGTACAGGGCAACTAATGAAAAACTGTTTTTT.